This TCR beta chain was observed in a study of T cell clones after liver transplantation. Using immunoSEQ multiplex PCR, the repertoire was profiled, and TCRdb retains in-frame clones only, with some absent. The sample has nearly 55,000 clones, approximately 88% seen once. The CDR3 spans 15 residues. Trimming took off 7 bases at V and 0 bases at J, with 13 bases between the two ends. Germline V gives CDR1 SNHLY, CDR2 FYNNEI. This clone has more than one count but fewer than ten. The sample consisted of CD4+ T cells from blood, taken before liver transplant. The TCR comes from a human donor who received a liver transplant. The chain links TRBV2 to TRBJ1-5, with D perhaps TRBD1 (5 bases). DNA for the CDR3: TGTGCCAGCAACCCCGACAGTTATAGCAATCAGCCCCAGCATTTT. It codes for CASNPDSYSNQPQHF.